A selection of T cell receptor beta chains follows, all from one sample in a study of T cell responses to AZD1222 COVID-19 vaccine. Method: immunoSEQ multiplex PCR; TCRdb's copy keeps in-frame clones and lacks some. The sample has some 150,000 clones, and its top ten clones hold 2.2%. The sample comprised peripheral blood. The receptor source for this set is an adult in good health. The CDR3 runs from the conserved cysteine through the conserved F or W. A D gene is named only where the DNA matches it firmly.

d_call | j_call | v_call | cdr3_nt | cdr3_aa
- | TRBJ1-1 | TRBV2 | TGTGCCAGCAGTGAAGCGTCGGGATGGCTGGGCACTGAAGCTTTCTTT | CASSEASGWLGTEAFF
TRBD1 | TRBJ1-5 | TRBV9 | TGTGCCAGCAGCCCCACAGGGGATCCCAATCAGCCCCAGCATTTT | CASSPTGDPNQPQHF
- | TRBJ1-2 | TRBV19 | TGTGCCAGTAGTATAGATAAACAGTATGGCTACACCTTC | CASSIDKQYGYTF
TRBD1 | TRBJ1-5 | TRBV10-2 | TGCGCCAGCAGAGAGAACAGGGGTCTCGGCAATCAGCCCCAGCATTTT | CASRENRGLGNQPQHF
TRBD1 | TRBJ1-4 | TRBV30 | TGTGCCTGGAGTGACCGCAGGGACAGGGGGCCACCGGGTGGTGAAAAACTGTTTTTT | CAWSDRRDRGPPGGEKLFF
- | TRBJ2-2 | TRBV5-1 | TGCGCCAGCAGCAATCAGGGGCCCCCGAACACCGGGGAGCTGTTTTTT | CASSNQGPPNTGELFF
TRBD1 | TRBJ1-2 | TRBV6-5 | TGTGCCAGCACTCCCGGACAGGGCCGGCACGGCTACACCTTC | CASTPGQGRHGYTF
TRBD1 | TRBJ2-1 | TRBV11-2 | TGTGCCAGCAGCTACTACAGGGGGCTCTACAATGAGCAGTTCTTC | CASSYYRGLYNEQFF
TRBD1 | TRBJ2-5 | TRBV5-1 | TGCGCCAGCAGCGCCGGACAGGGGGCCTTTGAGACCCAGTACTTC | CASSAGQGAFETQYF
- | TRBJ2-3 | TRBV2 | TGTGCCAGCAGTGTGCGGGCGGGCACAGATACGCAGTATTTT | CASSVRAGTDTQYF
- | TRBJ1-2 | TRBV10-3 | TGTGCCATCAGTGAAATTAACACTAACTATGGCTACACCTTC | CAISEINTNYGYTF
- | TRBJ1-5 | TRBV7-8 | TGTGCCAGCAGCTTAAAAGGACGTCGGGGTCCGGGGCAGCCCCAGCATTTT | CASSLKGRRGPGQPQHF
TRBD2 | TRBJ2-1 | TRBV19 | TGTGCCAGTAGTATACGCAGCGGGGGGCTCTACAATGAGCAGTTCTTC | CASSIRSGGLYNEQFF
- | TRBJ1-3 | TRBV28 | TGTGCCAGCAGCCTCTTATACCCCTCTGGAAACACCATATATTTT | CASSLLYPSGNTIYF
TRBD1 | TRBJ2-7 | TRBV15 | TGTGCCACCAGCATGAACAGGGGGCCCTACGAGCAGTACTTC | CATSMNRGPYEQYF
- | TRBJ2-1 | TRBV25-1 | TGTGCCAGCAGTGAATTGGCCAGGGCCCTTTACAATGAGCAGTTCTTC | CASSELARALYNEQFF
- | TRBJ2-3 | TRBV6-5 | TGTGCCAGCAGTTACTCCAGAGGGCGCACAGATACGCAGTATTTT | CASSYSRGRTDTQYF
- | TRBJ2-1 | TRBV15 | TGTGCCACCAGCACCTACAATGAGCAGTTCTTC | CATSTYNEQFF
- | TRBJ1-2 | TRBV11-2 | TGTGCCAGCAGCCCCACCCTCGACAGTTACTATGGCTACACCTTC | CASSPTLDSYYGYTF
TRBD1 | TRBJ1-2 | TRBV7-8 | TGTGCCAGCAGCGCAGGGCCCCCCGGGACAGGGAGGATCTATGGCTACACCTTC | CASSAGPPGTGRIYGYTF
- | TRBJ1-1 | TRBV12-3/TRBV12-4 | TGTGCCAGCAGTGGATCGAACACTGAAGCTTTCTTT | CASSGSNTEAFF
TRBD1 | TRBJ2-7 | TRBV6-2/TRBV6-3 | TGTGCCAGCACCCCGGGACAGGGAAGCTCCTACGAGCAGTACTTC | CASTPGQGSSYEQYF
TRBD2 | TRBJ2-1 | TRBV19 | TGTGCCAGTAGTATCCATAGCGGGGGGAGCCACAATGAGCAGTTCTTC | CASSIHSGGSHNEQFF
TRBD2 | TRBJ2-3 | TRBV30 | TGTGCCTGGAATCTAGCGGGGGGGCCGCGAGATACGCAGTATTTT | CAWNLAGGPRDTQYF
- | TRBJ1-5 | TRBV28 | TGTGCCAGCAGTTACCTTGCCGGCAATCAGCCCCAGCATTTT | CASSYLAGNQPQHF
- | TRBJ1-5 | TRBV6-5 | TGTGCCAGCCTTGATAAAACAAGCAGCAATCAGCCCCAGCATTTT | CASLDKTSSNQPQHF
- | TRBJ2-3 | TRBV19 | TGTGCCAGTAGTCTGGGCAACCCTCTGATCACAGATACGCAGTATTTT | CASSLGNPLITDTQYF
- | TRBJ1-1 | TRBV7-9 | TGTGCCAGCAGCGTGACCAGCCCCATGAACACTGAAGCTTTCTTT | CASSVTSPMNTEAFF
- | TRBJ1-2 | TRBV6-5 | TGTGCCAGCAGTCCCCACCGGGGCTACACCTTC | CASSPHRGYTF
- | TRBJ2-3 | TRBV5-1 | TGCGCCAGCAGCTTGGCCGGGACGTTTAGCACAGATACGCAGTATTTT | CASSLAGTFSTDTQYF
- | TRBJ2-7 | TRBV27 | TGTGCCAGCAGGCCGGACAAATCCCCCTTATACGAGCAGTACTTC | CASRPDKSPLYEQYF
- | TRBJ1-6 | TRBV5-6 | TGTGCCAGCAGCTTGCAGGGGCCGATTAATTCACCCCTCCACTTT | CASSLQGPINSPLHF
TRBD1 | TRBJ1-5 | TRBV6-2/TRBV6-3 | TGTGCCAGCAGTTGGACAGGCCGTCAGCCCCAGCATTTT | CASSWTGRQPQHF
TRBD1 | TRBJ1-5 | TRBV5-1 | TGCGCCAGCAGCTTAGGGACAGGGGTGCAGCCCCAGCATTTT | CASSLGTGVQPQHF
TRBD1 | TRBJ2-7 | TRBV6-5 | TGTGCCAGCAACAGGGGCTACGAGCAGTACTTC | CASNRGYEQYF
- | TRBJ2-2 | TRBV19 | TGTGCCAGTAGTATACGTTGGGGCGGGTCGACGACCGGGGAGCTGTTTTTT | CASSIRWGGSTTGELFF
- | TRBJ1-3 | TRBV12-5 | TGTGCTAGTGGTCTCGAACCCCCTGGAAACACCATATATTTT | CASGLEPPGNTIYF
- | TRBJ2-5 | TRBV4-2 | TGTGCCAGCAGCCAAGCGACGTTATTAGGGCGCAACCAAGAGACCCAGTACTTC | CASSQATLLGRNQETQYF
TRBD1 | TRBJ1-4 | TRBV4-3 | TGCGCCAGCAGCCAAGATTATTCCGGGACAGGGGCAGGGCGGACTAATGAAAAACTGTTTTTT | CASSQDYSGTGAGRTNEKLFF
TRBD1 | TRBJ1-1 | TRBV19 | TGTGCCAGTGAGCCGGGACAGGGGAACACTGAAGCTTTCTTT | CASEPGQGNTEAFF
- | TRBJ1-2 | TRBV5-4 | TGTGCCAGCAGCTTGGTCCGCGGGGGAGGGCCCGATGGCTACACCTTC | CASSLVRGGGPDGYTF
- | TRBJ1-1 | TRBV4-3 | TGCGCCAGCAGCCAAGATATGAACAGAGACACTGAAGCTTTCTTT | CASSQDMNRDTEAFF
- | TRBJ2-2 | TRBV3-1/TRBV3-2 | TGTGCCAGCAGCCAAGTGAGACTTATCGGGGAGCTGTTTTTT | CASSQVRLIGELFF
- | TRBJ2-5 | TRBV7-2 | TGTGCCAGCAGCATCGGACCTCAAGAGACCCAGTACTTC | CASSIGPQETQYF
TRBD2 | TRBJ2-7 | TRBV6-5 | TGTGCCAGCAGTTACTCCCGGGGACTAGCAGGCGGCGAGCAGTACTTC | CASSYSRGLAGGEQYF